A few counts support the clone carrying this TCR beta chain. Constant-region reverse primers amplified full-length variable regions, followed by semi-nested Nested Universal Primer A PCR. MiXCR was run by TCRdb on the 5' RACE reads, yielding one entry per CDR3 protein. The table has about 8,900 distinct CDR3 sequences, around 28% seen once; the top ten hold around 4.9%. This CDR3 has 15 amino acids. Losses at the gene ends were 4 bases for V and 5 bases for J; bases not matched to a gene: 7. The V gene's germline CDR1 is KGHDR and CDR2 SFDVKD. Sequences were obtained from naive CD4+ T cells sorted from a lymph node. Subset described: naive CD4+ T cells, CD4+CD45RA+CD25-. The gene calls are TRBV24-1 and TRBJ2-5, with 9 bases fitting TRBD1. This clonotype was obtained from a female donor with breast cancer. This chain's CDR3 is CATSDGQGIVETQYF. The CDR3 DNA reads as TGTGCCACCAGTGACGGACAGGGGATCGTCGAGACCCAGTACTTC.